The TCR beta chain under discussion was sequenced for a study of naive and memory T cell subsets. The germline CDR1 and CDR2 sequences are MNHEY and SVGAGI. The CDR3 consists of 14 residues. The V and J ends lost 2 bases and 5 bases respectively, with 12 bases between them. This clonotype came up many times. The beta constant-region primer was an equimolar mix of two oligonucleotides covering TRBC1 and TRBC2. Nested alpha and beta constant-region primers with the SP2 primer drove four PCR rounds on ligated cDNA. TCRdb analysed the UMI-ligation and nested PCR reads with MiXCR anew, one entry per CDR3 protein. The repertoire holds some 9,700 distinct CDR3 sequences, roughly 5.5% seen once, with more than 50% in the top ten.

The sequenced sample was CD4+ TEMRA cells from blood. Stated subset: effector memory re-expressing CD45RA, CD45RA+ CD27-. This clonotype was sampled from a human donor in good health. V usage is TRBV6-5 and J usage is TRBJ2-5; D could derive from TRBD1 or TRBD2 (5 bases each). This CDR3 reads CASSYLGPGETQYF. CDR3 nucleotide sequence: TGTGCCAGCAGTTACCTGGGACCTGGGGAGACCCAGTACTTC.